A single sample gave rise to the 17 T cell receptor beta chains below, sequenced in a study of cytomegalovirus exposure and HLA in healthy donors. The PCR was carried out with 60 Vbeta primers and 13 Jbeta primers. Some clones are missing from TCRdb's copy, which holds only in-frame ones; the method was immunoSEQ multiplex PCR. The repertoire table contains 200,000 or so clones. The sequenced sample was PBMCs. The receptors come from a girl aged 2-15 years in good health and CMV-seropositive.

The V call is TRBV13, the J call TRBJ1-1; 10 nucleotides line up with TRBD1. Germline V gene lookup returns CDR1 PRHDT and CDR2 FYEKMQ (reference sequence). The trim removed 6 bases at V and 6 bases at J, leaving 10 bases unmatched. CDR3 length: 15 amino acids. The CDR3 region has the DNA TGTGCCAGCAGACGAGCCGGGACAGGGGTTTCTGAAGCTTTCTTT. Its translation is CASRRAGTGVSEAFF.

The J gene is TRBJ2-1, the V gene TRBV5-4, with 10 bases that match TRBD2. V lost 2 bases, J lost 15 bases, and 11 bases stayed unmatched. CDR1 and CDR2 (germline): SGHNT, YYREEE (reference sequence). CDR3 length equals 14 residues. CDR3 protein: CASSLESGRAIMFF. In DNA, the CDR3 is TGTGCCAGCAGCTTAGAGAGCGGGAGGGCCATTATGTTCTTC.

This chain uses TRBV7-9 with TRBJ1-2, with D possibly being TRBD1 (5 bases). The germline V gene has CDR1 SEHNR and CDR2 FQNEAQ (reference sequence). The CDR3 consists of 14 residues. V lost 4 bases to trimming and J lost 8 bases, with 17 bases between them. The CDR3 coding sequence is TGTGCCAGCAGCTCCCCACAGGTTTCGGGCGGCTACACCTTC. Its translation is CASSSPQVSGGYTF.

CDR3: CASKFNREDGYTF. The CDR3 DNA sequence: TGTGCCAGTAAGTTCAACAGGGAAGATGGCTACACCTTC. The genes are TRBV19 and TRBJ1-2; D is perhaps TRBD1 (6 bases). V was trimmed by 7 bases and J by 6 bases, leaving 15 bases between them. The CDR3 has 13 residues. Germline V gene sequence: CDR1 LNHDA, CDR2 SQIVND (reference sequence).

CDR3 sequence reads: CASSPTSGTSDTQYF. The CDR3 DNA follows: TGTGCCAGCAGTCCTACTAGCGGGACGTCAGATACGCAGTATTTT. The chain combines TRBV6-1 with TRBJ2-3; 10 nucleotides match TRBD2. This CDR3 is built from 15 residues. CDR1 MNHNS and CDR2 SASEGT come from the germline V gene. V was clipped by 5 bases and J by 4 bases; unmatched bases: 6.

V gene TRBV14 combines with J gene TRBJ2-7; maybe TRBD2 (6 bases). The CDR3 length is 15 residues. Trimming removed 0 bases from V and 4 bases from J, with 13 bases in between. Germline assignment: CDR1 SGHDN and CDR2 FVKESK. CDR3 nucleotides: TGTGCCAGCAGCCAAGATGACGCGCGGGGATACGAGCAGTACTTC. It is translated as CASSQDDARGYEQYF.

The rearrangement joins TRBV2 to TRBJ2-3; 14 bases line up with TRBD2. CDR3 length equals 17 residues. Trimming removed 3 bases from V and 2 bases from J; junction bases left unmatched: 4. Germline V gene sequence: CDR1 SNHLY, CDR2 FYNNEI. CDR3 sequence (DNA): TGTGCCAGCAGTGATTTGACTAGCGGGAGGGCCACAGATACGCAGTATTTT. Residues: CASSDLTSGRATDTQYF.

This chain joins TRBV12-5 and TRBJ2-7; TRBD2 matches 8 bases. V shed 3 bases, J shed 1 base, and the junction held 17 bases outside the gene matches. Germline V gene lookup returns CDR1 LGHNT and CDR2 FRNRAP. This CDR3 is 19 amino acids long. The chain's CDR3 is CASGFLFPPQRERSYEQYF. CDR3 nucleotide sequence: TGTGCTAGTGGTTTTCTTTTCCCCCCCCAGCGGGAGCGGTCCTACGAGCAGTACTTC.

This chain uses TRBV2 with TRBJ2-5; 7 bases fit TRBD2. Germline V gene data show CDR1 as SNHLY and CDR2 as FYNNEI. The CDR3 covers 11 residues. Trimming took 7 bases from V and 5 from J; bases not matched to a gene: 1. The CDR3 DNA follows: TGTGCCAGCACCGGGGGGGAGACCCAGTACTTC. Translation: CASTGGETQYF.

The rearrangement joins TRBV14 to TRBJ2-2, with 16 bases identical to TRBD2. With V trimmed by 2 bases and J by 4 bases, 10 bases remained unmatched. The CDR3 covers 20 residues. Per the germline V gene, CDR1 is SGHDN and CDR2 is FVKESK. The CDR3 DNA reads TGTGCCAGCAGCCAAACAGCCGGGACTAGCGGGAGGGCCGGCACCGGGGAGCTGTTTTTT. Translation: CASSQTAGTSGRAGTGELFF.

The gene calls are TRBV6-5 and TRBJ2-7; 8 bases fit TRBD1. This CDR3 is 12 amino acids long. Germline V gene data show CDR1 as MNHEY and CDR2 as SVGAGI. V was pared by 11 bases and J by 7 bases, with 10 bases of the junction left unmatched. CDR3 DNA: TGTGCCTGCGGACAGGGATTGCGGGAGCAGTACTTC. Protein: CACGQGLREQYF.

The chain employs TRBV6-5 and TRBJ1-2, with D maybe TRBD1 (6 bases). This CDR3 contains 15 residues. With 5 bases removed from V and 4 bases from J, the gap between germline ends came to 17 bases. In germline, CDR1 is MNHEY, CDR2 SVGAGI. CDR3 in DNA: TGTGCCAGCAGTCCATACACGGGGGGCGGCTATGGCTACACCTTC. Translated: CASSPYTGGGYGYTF.

CDR3 sequence (DNA): TGTGCCAGCAGTTTATCAGCGGGAGGTAACAATGAGCAGTTCTTC. This encodes CASSLSAGGNNEQFF. The rearrangement uses TRBV27 and TRBJ2-1; 9 bases line up with TRBD2. CDR3 length equals 15 residues. CDR1 MNHEY and CDR2 SMNVEV come from the germline V gene (reference sequence). J lost 5 bases, V lost 0 bases, and 2 bases had no gene match.

The rearrangement joins TRBV6-5 to TRBJ2-1; 9 bases line up with TRBD1. V gave up 9 bases and J gave up 4 bases; unmatched junction bases: 7. The germline V gene encodes CDR1 MNHEY and CDR2 SVGAGI. CDR3 length: 14 amino acids. CDR3 nucleotide sequence: TGTGCCAGTACGACCGGGACAGGGTACAATGAGCAGTTCTTC. Protein product: CASTTGTGYNEQFF.

CDR3 coding DNA: TGTGCCAGCAGTGAATCCCTCCTCTCCTACAATGAGCAGTTCTTC. As protein: CASSESLLSYNEQFF. This chain links TRBV6-1 with TRBJ2-1; the D is unclear. CDR1 and CDR2 from the germline V gene are MNHNS and SASEGT. Trimming removed 2 bases from V and 0 bases from J, with 8 bases in between. This CDR3 has 15 amino acids.

The gene calls are TRBV10-1 and TRBJ2-1; 11 bases align to TRBD2. V trimming: 2 bases; J trimming: 7 bases; junction bases outside the gene matches: 4. The CDR3 covers 15 residues. Looked up from germline, CDR1 is WNHNN and CDR2 is SYGVQD (reference sequence). The CDR3 nucleotides are TGCGCCAGCAGTGAGACTAGCGGGAGCGTGAATGAGCAGTTCTTC. Protein: CASSETSGSVNEQFF.

This sequence joins TRBV6-5 and TRBJ1-4, with D possibly TRBD1 on 6 matching bases. Germline V gives CDR1 MNHEY, CDR2 SVGAGI. The CDR3 is 14 residues long. V was trimmed by 8 bases and J by 2 bases, leaving 12 bases between them. This CDR3 is CASERGATNEKLFF. The CDR3 DNA follows: TGTGCCAGCGAACGGGGGGCGACTAATGAAAAACTGTTTTTT.